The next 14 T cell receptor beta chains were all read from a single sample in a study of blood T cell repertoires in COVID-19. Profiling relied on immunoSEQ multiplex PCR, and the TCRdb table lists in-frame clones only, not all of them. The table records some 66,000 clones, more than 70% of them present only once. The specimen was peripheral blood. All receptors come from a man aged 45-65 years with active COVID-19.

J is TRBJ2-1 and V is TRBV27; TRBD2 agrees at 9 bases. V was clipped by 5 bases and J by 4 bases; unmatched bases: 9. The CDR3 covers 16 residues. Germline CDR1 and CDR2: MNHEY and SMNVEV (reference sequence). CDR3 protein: CASSGPSGGFYNEQFF. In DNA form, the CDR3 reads TGTGCCAGCAGTGGTCCAAGCGGGGGGTTTTACAATGAGCAGTTCTTC.

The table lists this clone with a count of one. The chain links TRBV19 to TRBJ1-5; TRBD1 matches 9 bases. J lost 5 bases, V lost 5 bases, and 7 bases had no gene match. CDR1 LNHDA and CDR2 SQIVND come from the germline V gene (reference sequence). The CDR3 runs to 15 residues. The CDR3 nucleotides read TGTGCCAGTAGTGGACAGGGGAGCGGCTATCAGCCCCAGCATTTT. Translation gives CASSGQGSGYQPQHF.

CDR3 sequence (DNA): TGTGCCAGTAGTAGGGACAGGGACCTGAACACTGAAGCTTTCTTT. It yields the protein CASSRDRDLNTEAFF. The J gene is TRBJ1-1, the V gene TRBV19; 9 bases agree with TRBD1. The CDR3 loop spans 15 amino acids. With 4 bases clipped from V and 0 bases from J, the junction kept 3 bases outside the gene matches. Looked up from germline, CDR1 is LNHDA and CDR2 is SQIVND (reference sequence).

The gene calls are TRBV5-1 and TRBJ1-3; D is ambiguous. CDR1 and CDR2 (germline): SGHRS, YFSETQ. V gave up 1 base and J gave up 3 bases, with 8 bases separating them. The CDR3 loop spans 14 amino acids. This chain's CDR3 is CASSLNGNGNTIYF. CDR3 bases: TGCGCCAGCAGCTTGAACGGGAATGGAAACACCATATATTTT.

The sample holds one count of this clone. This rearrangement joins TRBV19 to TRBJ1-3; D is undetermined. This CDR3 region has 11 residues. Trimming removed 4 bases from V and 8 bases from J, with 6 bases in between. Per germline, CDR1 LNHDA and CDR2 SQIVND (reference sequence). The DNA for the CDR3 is TGTGCCAGTAGTACCCGAGACACCATATATTTT. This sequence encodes CASSTRDTIYF.

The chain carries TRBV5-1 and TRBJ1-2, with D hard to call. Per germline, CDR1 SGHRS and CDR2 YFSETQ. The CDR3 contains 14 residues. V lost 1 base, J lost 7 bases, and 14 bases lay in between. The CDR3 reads CASSLSQASRGYTF. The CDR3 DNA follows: TGCGCCAGCAGCTTGAGTCAGGCCAGCCGTGGCTACACCTTC.

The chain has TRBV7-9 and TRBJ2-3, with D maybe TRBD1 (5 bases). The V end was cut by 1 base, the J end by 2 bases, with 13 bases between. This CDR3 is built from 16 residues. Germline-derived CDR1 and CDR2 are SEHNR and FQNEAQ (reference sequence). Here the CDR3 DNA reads TGTGCCAGCAGCTTAGGGGGTTGGGGCTCCACAGATACGCAGTATTTT. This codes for CASSLGGWGSTDTQYF.

The CDR3 here is CASTRLDRTDQPQHF. The DNA for the CDR3 is TGTGCCAGTACCCGATTGGACAGGACCGATCAGCCCCAGCATTTT. The chain couples TRBV19 to TRBJ1-5, with 7 positions matching TRBD1. V shed 7 bases, J shed 5 bases, and the junction held 11 bases outside the gene matches. The CDR3 contains 15 residues. Germline values: CDR1 LNHDA, CDR2 SQIVND (reference sequence).

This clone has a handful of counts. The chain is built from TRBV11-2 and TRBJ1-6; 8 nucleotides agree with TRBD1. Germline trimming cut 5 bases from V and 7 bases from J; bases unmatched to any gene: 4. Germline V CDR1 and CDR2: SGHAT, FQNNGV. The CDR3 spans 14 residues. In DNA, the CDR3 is TGTGCCAGCAGCCCCGGGACAGGAAATTCACCCCTCCACTTT. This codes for CASSPGTGNSPLHF.

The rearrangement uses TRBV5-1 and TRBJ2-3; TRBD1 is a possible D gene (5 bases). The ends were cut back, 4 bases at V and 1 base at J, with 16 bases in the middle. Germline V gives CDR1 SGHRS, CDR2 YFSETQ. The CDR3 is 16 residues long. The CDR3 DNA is TGCGCCAGCAGCGGTCTTAAGGGGTTGGGCACAGATACGCAGTATTTT. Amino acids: CASSGLKGLGTDTQYF.

CDR3 nucleotide sequence: TGTGCCAGCAGCCCACTAGGGACAGGGGGTAGCACAGATACGCAGTATTTT. Translating it yields CASSPLGTGGSTDTQYF. The chain employs TRBV3-1 (or the pseudogene TRBV3-2) and TRBJ2-3, with 11 positions matching TRBD1. The CDR3 runs 17 residues. Losses at the gene ends were 4 bases for V and 0 bases for J; bases not matched to a gene: 6. From germline, CDR1 is LGHDT and CDR2 YNNKEL (reference sequence).

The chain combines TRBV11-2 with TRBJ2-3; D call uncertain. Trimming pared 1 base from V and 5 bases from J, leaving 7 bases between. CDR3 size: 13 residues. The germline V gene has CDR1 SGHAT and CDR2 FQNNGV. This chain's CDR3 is CASSLVGVDTQYF. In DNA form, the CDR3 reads TGTGCCAGCAGCTTAGTTGGAGTAGATACGCAGTATTTT.

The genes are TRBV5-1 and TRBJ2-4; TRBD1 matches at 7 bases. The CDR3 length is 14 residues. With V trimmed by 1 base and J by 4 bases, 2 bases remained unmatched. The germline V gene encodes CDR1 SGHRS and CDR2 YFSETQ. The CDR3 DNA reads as TGCGCCAGCAGCTTGCCGGACAGGAAAAACATTCAGTACTTC. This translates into CASSLPDRKNIQYF.

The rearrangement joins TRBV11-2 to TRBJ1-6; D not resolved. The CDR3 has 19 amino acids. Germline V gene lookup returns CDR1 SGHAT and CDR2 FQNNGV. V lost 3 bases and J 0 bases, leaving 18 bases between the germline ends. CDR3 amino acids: CASSLVTFQYSSYNSPLHF. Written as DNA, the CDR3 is TGTGCCAGCAGCTTGGTCACTTTTCAGTACAGCTCCTATAATTCACCCCTCCACTTT.